Below are 32 T cell receptor beta chains sequenced from a single sample in a study of identical twins (dated by TCRdb to 2015 to 2016). The method behind the library was 5' RACE. Sequenced using an Illumina HiSeq 2000. TCRdb reworked the public reads: Q25 trimming with fastp, MiXCR clone assembly, productive beta chains retained. For every CDR3 protein sequence, its rows merge into one entry that carries the most common genes and DNA. A total of 200,000 to 300,000 distinct CDR3 sequences appear in this sample, 10% to 13% of them only once. The top ten clones comprise about 9% of the sample. The sequenced sample was memory T cells sorted from blood. The sample's cell subset or site, from its label and the paper: CD45RO+ enriched T cells. These receptor sequences come from a man in his forties or fifties in good health.

This clonotype has a count of ten or more. This chain uses TRBV11-2 with TRBJ2-4; TRBD2 agrees at 10 bases. With 2 bases clipped from V and 10 bases from J, the junction kept 11 bases outside the gene matches. CDR1 is SGHAT and CDR2 is FQNNGV in the germline V gene. The CDR3 spans 16 residues. CDR3 coding DNA: TGTGCCAGCAGCTTAACGCCTAGCGGGAGTTATGCTATTCAGTACTTC. Its translation: CASSLTPSGSYAIQYF. Based on the CDR3 plus reference TRBV11-2 and TRBJ2-4, the full variable domain is EAGVAQSPRYKIIEKRQSVAFWCNPISGHATLYWYQQILGQGPKLLIQFQNNGVVDDSQLPKDRFSAERLKGVDSTLKIQPAKLEDSAVYLCASSLTPSGSYAIQYFGAGTRLSVL.

A few counts support this clonotype. V and J are TRBV7-2 and TRBJ2-5; 7 nucleotides match TRBD2. The ends lost 5 bases at V and 5 bases at J; junction bases unmatched: 8. The CDR3 consists of 14 residues. Germline V gives CDR1 SGHTA, CDR2 FQGNSA. The CDR3: CASSPQRGGETQYF. The CDR3 DNA sequence: TGTGCCAGCAGCCCGCAGCGGGGTGGGGAGACCCAGTACTTC.

This clonotype has just a few counts. The chain is built from TRBV5-1 and TRBJ2-5; D assignment may be TRBD1 or TRBD2 (5 bases each). V lost 2 bases and J lost 0, with 14 bases in between. This CDR3 has 16 amino acids. Germline lookup yields CDR1 SGHRS and CDR2 YFSETQ. The CDR3 here is CASSLFGGEYQETQYF. The DNA of the CDR3 is TGCGCCAGCAGCTTATTTGGGGGAGAGTACCAAGAGACCCAGTACTTC.

This clonotype was counted only a few times. The CDR3 DNA is TGTGCCAGCAGTTCGATCGGACTAGCGGCGAACACCGGGGAGCTGTTTTTT. It is translated as CASSSIGLAANTGELFF. The rearrangement links TRBV6-5 to TRBJ2-2, with 10 bases fitting TRBD2. Germline CDR1 is MNHEY and CDR2 is SVGAGI. V was pared by 4 bases and J by 0 bases, with 5 bases of the junction left unmatched. This CDR3 spans 17 amino acids.

This clonotype showed up just a few times. This chain uses TRBV10-3 with TRBJ1-4; 10 bases are a match to TRBD1. Germline V gene data show CDR1 as ENHRY and CDR2 as SYGVKD. V was pared by 10 bases and J by 6 bases, with 8 bases of the junction left unmatched. The CDR3 runs to 14 residues. The CDR3 nucleotides are TGTGCCACCGGATCCGGGACAGGGGATGAAAAACTGTTTTTT. Translated, it gives CATGSGTGDEKLFF.

This clonotype was seen ten or more times. The V call is TRBV5-6, the J call TRBJ2-1, with TRBD2 matching 12 bases. This CDR3 spans 17 amino acids. The germline V gene has CDR1 SGHDT and CDR2 YYEEEE. Trimming took 2 bases from V and 0 from J; bases not matched to a gene: 3. Here the CDR3 DNA reads TGTGCCAGCAGCTTAGGACTAGCGGGGATCTCCTACAATGAGCAGTTCTTC. Its translation: CASSLGLAGISYNEQFF.

This clonotype was seen many times. The genes are TRBV20-1 and TRBJ2-7; perhaps TRBD2 as D (5 bases). The CDR3 has 13 residues. The germline V gene encodes CDR1 DFQATT and CDR2 SNEGSKA (reference sequence). V lost 5 bases to trimming and J lost 1 base, with 12 bases between them. The CDR3 loop reads CSAPTRLSYEQYF. In DNA, the CDR3 is TGCAGTGCTCCAACTAGGCTTTCCTACGAGCAGTACTTC.

V is TRBV11-1 and J is TRBJ2-3, with D hard to call. Germline CDR1 reads SGHAT; CDR2 reads FQDESV (reference sequence). Trimming pared 6 bases from V and 1 base from J, leaving 11 bases between. The CDR3 is made up of 14 amino acids. CDR3: CASRQVSGTDTQYF. Written as DNA, the CDR3 is TGTGCCAGCAGGCAAGTGAGCGGCACAGATACGCAGTATTTT.

This clonotype was found many times. The chain combines TRBV5-1 with TRBJ2-7; 7 bases map to TRBD1. V gave up 5 bases and J gave up 6 bases; unmatched junction bases: 8. Germline V CDR1 and CDR2: SGHRS, YFSETQ. The CDR3 is 13 amino acids. CDR3: CASSRDSTSEQYF. The DNA of the CDR3 is TGCGCCAGCAGTCGGGACAGTACCTCCGAGCAGTACTTC.

This chain joins TRBV11-2 and TRBJ2-5; weak D call: TRBD2 (5 bases). From germline, CDR1 is SGHAT and CDR2 FQNNGV. Trimming took off 4 bases at V and 5 bases at J, with 26 bases between the two ends. This CDR3 spans 18 amino acids. CDR3 sequence: CASSSLAVSATRRETQYF. The CDR3 coding sequence is TGTGCCAGCAGCTCCCTCGCTGTAAGCGCTACTAGGAGGGAGACCCAGTACTTC. Full variable domain (outside the CDR3, taken from reference TRBV11-2 and TRBJ2-5): EAGVAQSPRYKIIEKRQSVAFWCNPISGHATLYWYQQILGQGPKLLIQFQNNGVVDDSQLPKDRFSAERLKGVDSTLKIQPAKLEDSAVYLCASSSLAVSATRRETQYFGPGTRLLVL.

This clonotype was detected many times. The chain uses TRBV3-1 and TRBJ2-1, with 16 bases identical to TRBD2. V was clipped by 2 bases and J by 4 bases; unmatched bases: 11. There are 20 residues in the CDR3. Germline CDR1 is LGHDT and CDR2 is YNNKEL (reference sequence). The CDR3 coding sequence is TGTGCCAGCAGCCAACCTGGGACTAGCGGGAGGGTCGATTCATACAATGAGCAGTTCTTC. This codes for CASSQPGTSGRVDSYNEQFF.

V usage is TRBV5-1 and J usage is TRBJ2-1, with TRBD2 matching over 10 bases. The CDR3 is made up of 15 amino acids. CDR1 and CDR2 from the germline V gene are SGHRS and YFSETQ. V shed 3 bases and J 7 bases; nucleotides not matched to a gene: 7. The CDR3 DNA follows: TGCGCCAGCAGCTCGGATAGCGGGGGGCCTAATGAGCAGTTCTTC. It specifies CASSSDSGGPNEQFF.

In this sample, this clonotype turned up a few times. The chain uses TRBV10-2 and TRBJ1-1; D is unclear. The germline V and J ends were trimmed by 7 bases and 1 base, with 10 bases remaining between them. This CDR3 is built from 13 residues. Germline CDR1 is WSHSY and CDR2 is SAAADI. CDR3: CASNSGRNTEAFF. The CDR3 coding sequence is TGCGCCAGCAATTCGGGCAGGAACACTGAAGCTTTCTTT.

The rearrangement links TRBV29-1 to TRBJ2-1; 11 bases are shared with TRBD2. CDR3 length: 12 residues. Germline V gene lookup returns CDR1 SQVTM and CDR2 ANQGSEA. Losses at the gene ends were 7 bases for V and 10 bases for J; bases not matched to a gene: 6. Here the CDR3 reads CSALAGAREQFF. Written as DNA, the CDR3 is TGCAGCGCACTAGCGGGAGCGAGGGAGCAGTTCTTC.

The chain carries TRBV20-1 and TRBJ2-5; D is ambiguous. Germline assignment: CDR1 DFQATT and CDR2 SNEGSKA (reference sequence). V lost 2 bases and J 7 bases, leaving 14 bases between the germline ends. The CDR3 loop spans 13 amino acids. CDR3 nucleotide sequence: TGCAGTGCTAGATCCTCGACGGTGGGGACCCAGTACTTC. Residues: CSARSSTVGTQYF.

In this sample, this clonotype turned up many times. The J gene is TRBJ1-1, the V gene TRBV7-9; a possible D gene is TRBD1 (6 bases). Trimming pared 5 bases from V and 6 bases from J, leaving 16 bases between. Germline V gene data show CDR1 as SEHNR and CDR2 as FQNEAQ (reference sequence). This CDR3 has 14 amino acids. The CDR3 sequence: CASSPPTGTSEAFF. CDR3 nucleotide sequence: TGTGCCAGCAGCCCTCCTACCGGGACATCTGAAGCTTTCTTT.

There are a few counts of this clonotype. The rearrangement uses TRBV5-1 and TRBJ2-6, with D possibly called TRBD1 or TRBD2 (5 bases each). This CDR3 region has 16 residues. Between the trimmed V and J ends, which lost 0 bases and 0 bases, there was a span of 7 bases. In germline, CDR1 is SGHRS, CDR2 YFSETQ. CDR3 sequence: CASSLGGFSGANVLTF. CDR3 nucleotide sequence: TGCGCCAGCAGCTTGGGGGGGTTCTCTGGGGCCAACGTCCTGACTTTC.

This clonotype was observed many times. This chain uses TRBV28 with TRBJ1-1, with D perhaps matching TRBD1 (5 bases). CDR3 length equals 15 residues. V was pared by 3 bases and J by 2 bases, with 13 bases between. Germline lookup yields CDR1 MDHEN and CDR2 SYDVKM. CDR3 residues: CASSFFDSVNTEAFF. In DNA form, the CDR3 reads TGTGCCAGCAGTTTCTTTGACAGCGTAAACACTGAAGCTTTCTTT.

Ten or more counts support this clonotype. The chain links TRBV5-1 to TRBJ2-3, with D unresolved. CDR1 and CDR2 (germline): SGHRS, YFSETQ. The ends were cut back, 2 bases at V and 1 base at J, with 11 bases in the middle. The CDR3 runs to 15 residues. The CDR3 DNA reads TGCGCCAGCAGCTTCGGTGATTATCGCACAGATACGCAGTATTTT. This codes for CASSFGDYRTDTQYF.

This sequence joins TRBV7-2 and TRBJ1-2; 8 positions match TRBD1. The CDR3 contains 14 residues. The junction had 9 bases not matched to a gene; V was cut back by 5 bases and J by 7 bases. The germline V gene encodes CDR1 SGHTA and CDR2 FQGNSA. CDR3 in amino acids: CASSPDRGKGGYTF. The CDR3 region has the DNA TGTGCCAGCAGCCCCGACAGGGGTAAGGGTGGCTACACCTTC.

This clonotype was observed many times. The chain joins TRBV5-1 to TRBJ2-1; the match to TRBD2 covers 8 bases. Germline V gives CDR1 SGHRS, CDR2 YFSETQ. The V segment lost 4 bases and the J segment 6 bases; nucleotides outside the gene matches: 9. The CDR3 runs to 15 residues. In DNA, the CDR3 is TGCGCCAGCAGCACAAGCGGGAGAGAAAGCAATGAGCAGTTCTTC. Translating it yields CASSTSGRESNEQFF.

The chain links TRBV27 to TRBJ2-1; 16 nucleotides match TRBD2. The CDR3 has 16 amino acids. Germline V CDR1 and CDR2: MNHEY, SMNVEV (reference sequence). Trimming took 4 bases from V and 6 from J; bases not matched to a gene: 3. The chain's CDR3 is CASSSGTSGGVNEQFF. CDR3 sequence (DNA): TGTGCCAGCAGTTCGGGGACTAGCGGGGGGGTCAATGAGCAGTTCTTC.

This clonotype was counted only a few times. The V gene is TRBV19, the J gene TRBJ2-6; D tentatively reads TRBD1 or TRBD2 (5 bases each). This CDR3 is 16 amino acids long. The germline gives CDR1 LNHDA, CDR2 SQIVND (reference sequence). V was clipped by 9 bases and J by 0 bases, with 15 bases between them. The CDR3 is CASGRDPTSGANVLTF. Written as DNA, the CDR3 is TGTGCCAGCGGAAGGGACCCCACCTCTGGGGCCAACGTCCTGACTTTC.

The chain employs TRBV20-1 and TRBJ2-3; 12 bases align to TRBD2. Trimming cost V 6 bases and J 0 bases; bases outside gene matches: 10. Germline V CDR1 and CDR2: DFQATT, SNEGSKA (reference sequence). This CDR3 is built from 17 residues. The CDR3 nucleotides are TGCAGTGCCACCGGGACTAGCGGGCGTTCTAGCACAGATACGCAGTATTTT. Its translation is CSATGTSGRSSTDTQYF.

This clonotype occurred many times. The J gene is TRBJ2-3, the V gene TRBV12-3 or TRBV12-4; 13 bases agree with TRBD2. The CDR3 has 17 amino acids. With V trimmed by 1 base and J by 3 bases, 4 bases remained unmatched. DNA for the CDR3: TGTGCCAGCAGTTTAGGGATACTAGCGGGGGGGACAGATACGCAGTATTTT. The encoded protein is CASSLGILAGGTDTQYF.

This clonotype was detected ten times or more. This chain connects TRBV12-3 or TRBV12-4 to TRBJ1-4; D is ambiguous. This CDR3 has 15 residues. Trimming took off 5 bases at V and 3 bases at J, with 13 bases between the two ends. The CDR3 loop is CASSMRTDSNEKLFF. CDR3 in DNA: TGTGCCAGCAGTATGCGGACTGACTCTAATGAAAAACTGTTTTTT.

This clonotype was found many times. CDR3 loop: CASSQGQGPTYEQYF. CDR3 sequence (DNA): TGCGCCAGCAGCCAAGGGCAGGGGCCAACCTACGAGCAGTACTTC. This chain links TRBV4-1 with TRBJ2-7; TRBD1 is a possible D gene (6 bases). Germline V gene sequence: CDR1 MGHRA, CDR2 YSYEKL. Between the trimmed V and J ends, which lost 1 base and 2 bases, there was a span of 12 bases. This CDR3 region has 15 residues.

This clonotype was observed a handful of times. The CDR3 coding sequence is TGCAGTACCAGGCGGGGGTTGAGCACAGATACGCAGTATTTT. It codes for CSTRRGLSTDTQYF. The rearrangement uses TRBV20-1 and TRBJ2-3; 7 bases are a match to TRBD2. CDR1 DFQATT and CDR2 SNEGSKA come from the germline V gene (reference sequence). The length of the CDR3 is 14 residues. J lost 0 bases, V lost 8 bases, and 8 bases had no gene match.

This clonotype was counted only a few times. V usage is TRBV6-5 and J usage is TRBJ2-1, with 9 bases matching TRBD2. The CDR3 has 16 amino acids. Germline CDR1 MNHEY, CDR2 SVGAGI. J was trimmed by 4 bases and V by 2 bases; bases with no gene match: 6. The CDR3 loop reads CASSYGGGGAYNEQFF. The CDR3 region has the DNA TGTGCCAGCAGTTACGGGGGCGGGGGGGCTTACAATGAGCAGTTCTTC.

Only a few counts were recorded for this clonotype. This rearrangement joins TRBV7-6 to TRBJ2-7, with TRBD2 identical over 7 bases. Germline CDR1 SGHVS, CDR2 FNYEAQ. This CDR3 comprises 13 residues. The trim removed 1 base at V and 6 bases at J, leaving 3 bases unmatched. CDR3 nucleotide sequence: TGTGCCAGCAGCTTAGGGGGAGGGTCCGAGCAGTACTTC. This translates into CASSLGGGSEQYF.

CDR3 in amino acids: CASSPRFADRGSPLHF. CDR3 bases: TGTGCCAGCAGCCCAAGGTTCGCGGACAGGGGTTCACCCCTCCACTTT. The V and J genes are TRBV4-2 and TRBJ1-6, with 9 bases that match TRBD1. Germline CDR1 LGHNA, CDR2 YNFKEQ. V lost 4 bases and J lost 9; bases outside the gene matches: 10. The length of the CDR3 is 16 residues.

This clonotype was counted many times. This sequence joins TRBV7-8 and TRBJ2-1; TRBD2 matches at 10 bases. Unmatched junction bases numbered 12, after V lost 0 bases and J lost 4 bases. Germline CDR1 and CDR2: SGHVS and FQNEAQ. The CDR3 loop spans 19 amino acids. As DNA, the CDR3 is TGTGCCAGCAGCTTAGCGCGTCTAGCGGGAGAGGGGATATACAATGAGCAGTTCTTC. As protein: CASSLARLAGEGIYNEQFF.